The text below deals with one TCR beta chain. Other nucleotide sequences in the sample specify the same CDR3. The source of the sample is a study of cytomegalovirus exposure and HLA in healthy donors. Turning to the study itself: An earlier analysis identified 100 million to 130 million unique TCR beta sequences in about 200 million T cells. Assignment to the Caucasian-associated ancestry cluster applied to approximately 80% of the approximately 400 genotyped donors.

The CDR3 is 14 residues long. Germline V gene sequence: CDR1 SGHVS, CDR2 FQNEAQ. V was cut by 1 base and J by 4 bases, with 8 bases left in between. The PCR ran on 60 Vbeta and 13 Jbeta primers. Using immunoSEQ multiplex PCR, the repertoire was profiled, and TCRdb retains in-frame clones only, with some absent. The sample yields 100,000 to 150,000 clones, about 80% seen once. This receptor was taken from a woman between 45 and 65 years old in good health and CMV-seronegative. What was sequenced was PBMCs. The V and J genes are TRBV7-8 and TRBJ1-5; unclear D gene. The CDR3 protein is CASSLDRGNQPQHF. CDR3 sequence (DNA): TGTGCCAGCAGCTTAGATCGGGGAAATCAGCCCCAGCATTTT.